Listed below are T cell receptor beta chains from one sample, sequenced in a study of T cells in Graves' hyperthyroidism and ophthalmopathy. Via MiXCR, TCRdb re-called the multiplex PCR reads, giving one row per CDR3 protein. The sample includes over 700,000 distinct CDR3 sequences, under 20% of them seen just once. The sequencing sample was made of blood. Receptors were obtained from a woman between 50 and 59 years old with Graves' hyperthyroidism that later progressed to Graves' ophthalmopathy. Each CDR3 is given with its conserved first and last residue. The order of the fields is D gene, J gene, clone size, V gene, CDR3 length, CDR3 protein, CDR3 DNA. The D gene is left open where the match is weak. Size values are once, few and many counts, or a class for expanded clones, and some rows have none.

D: TRBD2; J: TRBJ2-5; size: NA; V: TRBV29-1; length: 14; CDR3: CSAGGLAGGETQYF; DNA: TGCAGCGCCGGTGGACTAGCGGGGGGGGAGACCCAGTACTTC
D: NA; J: TRBJ2-1; size: NA; V: TRBV5-1; length: 13; CDR3: CASSWGRTNEQFF; DNA: TGCGCCAGCAGCTGGGGTAGAACTAATGAGCAGTTCTTC
D: NA; J: TRBJ2-4; size: NA; V: TRBV6-2/TRBV6-3; length: 15; CDR3: CASSYPGSPKNIQYF; DNA: TGTGCCAGCAGTTACCCCGGGAGTCCCAAAAACATTCAGTACTTC
D: TRBD1; J: TRBJ1-2; size: NA; V: TRBV15; length: 18; CDR3: CATSRAPGQGSANYGYTF; DNA: TGTGCCACCAGCAGAGCCCCGGGACAGGGCTCAGCTAACTATGGCTACACCTTC
D: TRBD1; J: TRBJ2-3; size: many; V: TRBV14; length: 16; CDR3: CASSQDKGAGSDTQYF; DNA: TGTGCCAGCAGCCAAGATAAGGGGGCAGGGTCAGATACGCAGTATTTT
D: NA; J: TRBJ1-2; size: NA; V: TRBV6-1; length: 15; CDR3: CASSEARRAARGYTF; DNA: TGTGCCAGCAGTGAAGCGCGAAGGGCCGCGAGAGGCTACACCTTC
D: NA; J: TRBJ1-1; size: many; V: TRBV12-3/TRBV12-4; length: 17; CDR3: CASSLIISIGGPTEAFF; DNA: TGTGCCAGCAGTTTAATCATCTCGATCGGGGGGCCCACTGAAGCTTTCTTT
D: NA; J: TRBJ1-1; size: once; V: TRBV7-9; length: 16; CDR3: CASSTRRTVMNTEAFF; DNA: TGTGCCAGCAGCACCCGGAGGACAGTCATGAACACTGAAGCTTTCTTT
D: TRBD1; J: TRBJ2-7; size: few; V: TRBV25-1; length: 13; CDR3: CASSGTGRYEQYF; DNA: TGTGCCAGCAGTGGGACAGGACGCTACGAGCAGTACTTC
D: TRBD2; J: TRBJ2-1; size: many; V: TRBV18; length: 14; CDR3: CASSGTSGVPNEFF; DNA: TGTGCCAGCTCGGGGACTAGCGGGGTCCCTAACGAGTTCTTC
D: NA; J: TRBJ1-4; size: many; V: TRBV11-2; length: 15; CDR3: CASSLFGHVNEKLFF; DNA: TGTGCCAGCAGCTTATTTGGACACGTTAATGAAAAACTGTTTTTT
D: NA; J: TRBJ1-5; size: few; V: TRBV6-1; length: 14; CDR3: CASSEGTASEPQHF; DNA: TGTGCCAGCAGTGAAGGGACAGCCTCCGAGCCCCAGCATTTT
D: TRBD1; J: TRBJ1-4; size: NA; V: TRBV6-5; length: 15; CDR3: CASSYGDRDNEKLFF; DNA: TGTGCCAGCAGTTATGGGGACAGGGACAATGAAAAACTGTTTTTT
D: NA; J: TRBJ1-5; size: few; V: TRBV5-1; length: 13; CDR3: CASSPWGDQPQHF; DNA: TGCGCCAGCAGCCCTTGGGGGGATCAGCCCCAGCATTTT
D: TRBD2; J: TRBJ2-1; size: many; V: TRBV7-3; length: 15; CDR3: CASSPVGGSRNEQFF; DNA: TGTGCCAGCAGCCCAGTAGGCGGGAGCAGAAATGAGCAGTTCTTC
D: NA; J: TRBJ2-3; size: many; V: TRBV12-3/TRBV12-4; length: 15; CDR3: CASRPLDGVADTQYF; DNA: TGTGCCAGCAGACCACTAGACGGGGTGGCAGATACGCAGTATTTT
D: TRBD2; J: TRBJ2-5; size: NA; V: TRBV5-1; length: 15; CDR3: CASSLGLAAWETQYF; DNA: TGCGCCAGCAGCTTGGGGCTAGCGGCGTGGGAGACCCAGTACTTC
D: NA; J: TRBJ2-1; size: NA; V: TRBV7-2; length: 13; CDR3: CASSFSRQVPPFF; DNA: TGTGCCAGCAGCTTCTCCCGACAGGTTCCGCCGTTCTTC
D: NA; J: TRBJ2-7; size: few; V: TRBV2; length: 13; CDR3: CASTVRGSYEQYF; DNA: TGTGCCAGCACTGTACGGGGGTCCTACGAGCAGTACTTC
D: NA; J: TRBJ1-4; size: once; V: TRBV6-2/TRBV6-3; length: 15; CDR3: CASSYHPRGAEKLFF; DNA: TGTGCCAGCAGTTACCATCCCCGGGGCGCTGAAAAACTGTTTTTT
D: NA; J: TRBJ1-2; size: many; V: TRBV12-3/TRBV12-4; length: 14; CDR3: CASSPSVNPYGYTF; DNA: TGTGCCAGCAGTCCTTCGGTAAATCCCTATGGCTACACCTTC
D: NA; J: TRBJ1-2; size: many; V: TRBV27; length: 15; CDR3: CASSPVGGASSGYTF; DNA: TGTGCCAGCAGCCCCGTGGGGGGCGCTTCGTCTGGCTACACCTTC
D: TRBD1; J: TRBJ1-3; size: NA; V: TRBV5-5; length: 19; CDR3: CASSLELRTGVPSGNTIYF; DNA: TGTGCCAGCAGCTTGGAGTTGCGTACAGGGGTTCCCTCTGGAAACACCATATATTTT
D: TRBD2; J: TRBJ2-3; size: many; V: TRBV5-1; length: 17; CDR3: CASSLGLAGGLQDTQYF; DNA: TGCGCCAGCAGCTTGGGACTAGCGGGGGGACTGCAGGATACGCAGTATTTT
D: TRBD1; J: TRBJ1-2; size: many; V: TRBV6-1; length: 16; CDR3: CASSDPMDRAIYGYTF; DNA: TGTGCCAGCAGCGACCCAATGGACAGGGCCATCTATGGCTACACCTTC
D: NA; J: TRBJ2-1; size: NA; V: TRBV20-1; length: 14; CDR3: CSARDQLGRNEQFF; DNA: TGCAGTGCTAGAGATCAGCTGGGTCGGAATGAGCAGTTCTTC